This record concerns one T cell receptor beta chain sequence. Profiled with immunoSEQ multiplex PCR; TCRdb holds only in-frame clones, not every one. The sample consists of about 400,000 clones, around 93% of them appearing once. This sample is drawn from a study of shared T cell receptors in the human thymus. CDR3 size: 15 residues. CDR1 MGHRA and CDR2 YSYEKL come from the germline V gene. Trimming cost V 0 bases and J 8 bases; bases outside gene matches: 5. This receptor was taken from a human donor. The sample taken for sequencing was thymocytes. This chain uses TRBV4-1 with TRBJ2-1, with TRBD2 matching over 9 bases. In DNA form, the CDR3 reads TGCGCCAGCAGCCAAGAGGCGGGAGGGGTGGATGAGCAGTTCTTC. It encodes CASSQEAGGVDEQFF.